This entry lists 5 T cell receptor beta chains sequenced from one sample in a study of identical twins. MiXCR, run by TCRdb on the 5' RACE reads, gives a single entry per CDR3 protein. The sample carries 1.5 million to 2 million distinct CDR3 sequences, about 30% recorded once. Sequencing input: cord blood. All receptors derive from a newborn girl in good health.

The gene calls are TRBV18 and TRBJ2-1; D not certain. V shed 5 bases and J shed 4 bases, with 6 bases lying between them. There are 12 residues in the CDR3. Germline lookup yields CDR1 KGHSH and CDR2 LQKENI. The CDR3 loop reads CASSMGYNEQFF. The CDR3 nucleotides are TGTGCCAGCTCAATGGGGTACAATGAGCAGTTCTTC.

This clonotype was found a few times. V is TRBV12-5 and J is TRBJ2-1; TRBD2 matches at 14 bases. There are 19 residues in the CDR3. Trimming cost V 0 bases and J 6 bases; bases outside gene matches: 10. From germline, CDR1 is LGHNT and CDR2 FRNRAP. CDR3 in amino acids: CASGLVKRGLAGDRNEQFF. The CDR3 nucleotides are TGTGCTAGTGGTTTGGTGAAGAGGGGACTAGCGGGAGACCGCAATGAGCAGTTCTTC.

The sample holds a few counts of this clonotype. The chain combines TRBV20-1 with TRBJ2-1; 9 positions agree with TRBD2. Germline V gene data show CDR1 as DFQATT and CDR2 as SNEGSKA (reference sequence). The CDR3 is 18 residues long. After removal of 0 bases from V and 2 bases from J, the junction contained 11 bases not matched to a gene. CDR3 DNA: TGCAGTGCTAGAGATCTGCGGCTAGCGGGGACCCCCTACAATGAGCAGTTCTTC. Encoded protein: CSARDLRLAGTPYNEQFF.

This clonotype was seen repeatedly, ten times or more. The rearrangement links TRBV25-1 to TRBJ2-6; D ambiguous. V lost 1 base, J lost 2 bases, and 6 bases lay in between. CDR1 is MGHDK, CDR2 SYGVNS, per germline. This CDR3 has 15 amino acids. The chain's CDR3 is CASSESGTGANVLTF. The CDR3 DNA sequence: TGTGCCAGCAGTGAATCGGGTACTGGGGCCAACGTCCTGACTTTC.

Points on this clonotype: Compared with germline, one end of the junction differs, possibly owing to a read error. The CDR3 coding sequence is TGTGCCACCAGTGACCCTGACAGACCCCAAGAGGCCCAGTACTTC. Translation: CATSDPDRPQEAQYF. This chain joins TRBV24-1 and TRBJ2-5, with D maybe TRBD1 (5 bases). This CDR3 spans 15 amino acids. Germline-derived CDR1 and CDR2 are KGHDR and SFDVKD.